The entry that follows covers one T cell receptor beta chain sequence. A much larger clonotype is one base distant, so this may be a read error. Germline V lookup: CDR1 ENHRY, CDR2 SYGVKD. The CDR3 runs 13 residues. V was cut by 5 bases and J by 4 bases, with 12 bases left in between. These data originate in a study of T cells after yellow fever vaccination. TCRdb processed the 5' RACE reads anew with MiXCR; each CDR3 protein has one entry. The data show some 320,000 distinct CDR3 sequences, 8.5% to 10% seen once. The sequencing used PBMCs, collected on the day of the first yellow fever vaccination. The receptor was isolated from a man aged 18-30 years who received the YFV17D yellow fever vaccine. J is TRBJ2-7 and V is TRBV10-3; D remains unclear. The CDR3 sequence: CAISQHGSYEQYV. The CDR3 nucleotides read TGTGCCATCAGTCAACATGGTTCTTACGAGCAGTACGTC.